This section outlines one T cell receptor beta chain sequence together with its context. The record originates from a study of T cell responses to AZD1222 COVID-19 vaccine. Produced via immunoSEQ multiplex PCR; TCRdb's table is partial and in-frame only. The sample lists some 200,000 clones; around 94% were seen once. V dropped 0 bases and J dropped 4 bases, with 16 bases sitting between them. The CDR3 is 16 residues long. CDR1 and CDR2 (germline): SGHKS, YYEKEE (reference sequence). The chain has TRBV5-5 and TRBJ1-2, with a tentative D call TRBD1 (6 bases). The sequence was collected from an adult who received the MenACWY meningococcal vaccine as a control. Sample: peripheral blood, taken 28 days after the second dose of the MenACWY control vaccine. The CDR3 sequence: CASSLVPGEGGYGYTF. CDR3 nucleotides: TGTGCCAGCAGCTTGGTTCCAGGGGAAGGAGGCTATGGCTACACCTTC. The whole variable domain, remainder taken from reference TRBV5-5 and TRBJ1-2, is DAGVTQSPTHLIKTRGQQVTLRCSPISGHKSVSWYQQVLGQGPQFIFQYYEKEERGRGNFPDRFSARQFPNYSSELNVNALLLGDSALYLCASSLVPGEGGYGYTFGSGTRLTVV.